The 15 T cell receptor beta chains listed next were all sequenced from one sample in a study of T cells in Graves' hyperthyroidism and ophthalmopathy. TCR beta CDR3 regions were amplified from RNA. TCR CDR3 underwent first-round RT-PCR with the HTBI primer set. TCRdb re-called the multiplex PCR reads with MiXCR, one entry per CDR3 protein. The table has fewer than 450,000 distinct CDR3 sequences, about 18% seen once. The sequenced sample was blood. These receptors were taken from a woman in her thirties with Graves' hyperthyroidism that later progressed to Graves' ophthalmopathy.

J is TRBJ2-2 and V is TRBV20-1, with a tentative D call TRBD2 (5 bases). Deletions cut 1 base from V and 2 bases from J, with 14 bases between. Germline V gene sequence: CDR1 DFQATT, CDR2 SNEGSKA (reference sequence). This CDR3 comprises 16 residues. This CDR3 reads CSARALDWGNTGELFF. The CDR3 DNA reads TGCAGTGCTAGAGCCTTGGACTGGGGAAACACCGGGGAGCTGTTTTTT.

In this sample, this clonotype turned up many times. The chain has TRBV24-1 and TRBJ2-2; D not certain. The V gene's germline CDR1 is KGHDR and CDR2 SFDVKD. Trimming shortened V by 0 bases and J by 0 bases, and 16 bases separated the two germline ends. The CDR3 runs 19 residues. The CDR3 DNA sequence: TGTGCCACCAGTGATTTGGGATACAGAGAGATCGCGAACACCGGGGAGCTGTTTTTT. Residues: CATSDLGYREIANTGELFF.

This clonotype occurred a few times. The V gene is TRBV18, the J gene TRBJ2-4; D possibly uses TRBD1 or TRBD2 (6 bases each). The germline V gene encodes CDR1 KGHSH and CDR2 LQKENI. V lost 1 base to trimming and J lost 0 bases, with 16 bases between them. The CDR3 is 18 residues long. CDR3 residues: CASSPLVSGALAKNIQYF. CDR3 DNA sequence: TGTGCCAGCTCACCACTTGTGTCGGGGGCTTTAGCCAAAAACATTCAGTACTTC.

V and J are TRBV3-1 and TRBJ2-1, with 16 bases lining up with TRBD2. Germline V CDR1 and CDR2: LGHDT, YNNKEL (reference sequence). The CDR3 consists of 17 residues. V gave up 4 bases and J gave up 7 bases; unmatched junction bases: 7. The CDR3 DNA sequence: TGTGCCAGCAGCCTACCGGGACTAGCGGGAGGGGGGAATGAGCAGTTCTTC. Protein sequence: CASSLPGLAGGGNEQFF.

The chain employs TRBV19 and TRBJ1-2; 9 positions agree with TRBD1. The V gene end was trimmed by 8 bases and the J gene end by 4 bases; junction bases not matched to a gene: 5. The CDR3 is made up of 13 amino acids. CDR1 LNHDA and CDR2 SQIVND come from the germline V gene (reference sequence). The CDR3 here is CASSGTGPYGYTF. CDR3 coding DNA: TGTGCCAGTTCCGGGACAGGGCCCTATGGCTACACCTTC.

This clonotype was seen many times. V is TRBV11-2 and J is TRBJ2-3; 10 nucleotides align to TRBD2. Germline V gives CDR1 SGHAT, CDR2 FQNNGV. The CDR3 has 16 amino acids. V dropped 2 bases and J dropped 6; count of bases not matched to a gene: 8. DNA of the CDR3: TGTGCCAGCAGCTTATTCGTCCTAGCGGGAGTGGATACGCAGTATTTT. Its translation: CASSLFVLAGVDTQYF.

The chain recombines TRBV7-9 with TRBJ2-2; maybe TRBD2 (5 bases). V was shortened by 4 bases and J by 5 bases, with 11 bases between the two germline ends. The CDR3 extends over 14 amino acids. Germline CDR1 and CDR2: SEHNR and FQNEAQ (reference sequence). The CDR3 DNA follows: TGTGCCAGCAGCTCTATGCCGGGGACCGGGGAGCTGTTTTTT. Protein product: CASSSMPGTGELFF.

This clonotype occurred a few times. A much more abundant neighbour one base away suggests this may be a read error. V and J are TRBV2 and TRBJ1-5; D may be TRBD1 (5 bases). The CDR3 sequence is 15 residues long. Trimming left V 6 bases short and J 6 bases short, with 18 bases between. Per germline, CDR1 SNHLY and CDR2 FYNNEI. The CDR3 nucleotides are TGTGCCAGCAGCCGCGGGGCAGGGTCTGGTCAGCCCCAGCATTTT. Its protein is CASSRGAGSGQPQHF.

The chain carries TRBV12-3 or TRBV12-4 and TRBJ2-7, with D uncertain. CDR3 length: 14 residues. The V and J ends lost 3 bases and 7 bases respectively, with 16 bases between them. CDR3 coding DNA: TGTGCCAGCAGTTTGGCCGACTTCGGGTGGGAGCAGTACTTC. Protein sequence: CASSLADFGWEQYF.

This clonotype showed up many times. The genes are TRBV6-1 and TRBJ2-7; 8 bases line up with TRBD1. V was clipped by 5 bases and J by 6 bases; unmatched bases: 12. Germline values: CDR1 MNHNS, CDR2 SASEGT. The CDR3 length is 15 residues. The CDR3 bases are TGTGCCAGCAGTACAACGATACAGGGGGTCGGCGAGCAGTACTTC. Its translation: CASSTTIQGVGEQYF.

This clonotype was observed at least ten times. The CDR3 loop reads CSVEITTDYEQYF. CDR3 sequence (DNA): TGCAGCGTTGAGATAACCACCGACTACGAGCAGTACTTC. V gene TRBV29-1 combines with J gene TRBJ2-7; no reliable D call. Trimming removed 3 bases at V and 3 bases at J, with 12 bases between. CDR1 and CDR2 from the germline V gene are SQVTM and ANQGSEA. The CDR3 sequence is 13 residues long.

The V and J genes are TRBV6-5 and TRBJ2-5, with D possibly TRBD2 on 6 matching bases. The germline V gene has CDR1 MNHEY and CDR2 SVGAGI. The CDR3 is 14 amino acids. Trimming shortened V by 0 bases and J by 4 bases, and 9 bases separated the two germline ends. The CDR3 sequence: CASSYSVSGETQYF. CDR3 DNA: TGTGCCAGCAGTTACTCGGTTAGCGGAGAGACCCAGTACTTC.

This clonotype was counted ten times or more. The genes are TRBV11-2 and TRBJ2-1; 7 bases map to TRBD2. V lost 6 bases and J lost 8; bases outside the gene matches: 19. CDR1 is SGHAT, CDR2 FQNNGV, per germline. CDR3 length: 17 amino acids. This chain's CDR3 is CASSSKEYRDYYHEQFF. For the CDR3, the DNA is TGTGCCAGCAGTTCCAAAGAATACCGGGACTATTATCATGAGCAGTTCTTC.

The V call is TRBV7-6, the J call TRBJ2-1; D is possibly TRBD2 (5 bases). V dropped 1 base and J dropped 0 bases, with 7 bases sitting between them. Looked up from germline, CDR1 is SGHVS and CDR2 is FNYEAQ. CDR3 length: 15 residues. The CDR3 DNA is TGTGCCAGCAGCTTAGACGCGGGCTCCTACAATGAGCAGTTCTTC. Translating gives CASSLDAGSYNEQFF.

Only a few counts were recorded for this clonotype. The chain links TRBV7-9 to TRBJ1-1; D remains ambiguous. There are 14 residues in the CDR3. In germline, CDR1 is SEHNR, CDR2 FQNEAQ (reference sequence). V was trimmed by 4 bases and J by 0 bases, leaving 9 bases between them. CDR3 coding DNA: TGTGCCAGCAGCTCCACCAGGTTGAACACTGAAGCTTTCTTT. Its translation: CASSSTRLNTEAFF.